This T cell receptor (beta chain) is from a study of blood T cell repertoires in COVID-19. Study summary: T cells, B-cell-depleted T cells, or PBMCs provided the cDNA or gDNA that served as material.

CDR3 size: 14 residues. CDR1 and CDR2 (germline): SEHNR, FQNEAQ (reference sequence). V was trimmed by 5 bases and J by 5 bases, leaving 13 bases between them. This clone was observed a handful of times. The authors' processing: Cell counts per sample came from amplifying reference gene primers. Assay used: immunoSEQ multiplex PCR; TCRdb lists only in-frame clones, some missing. That table furnishes V, J and clone size, whereas the DNA furnished D and trimming. Altogether more than 90,000 clones are present, around three quarters being singletons, with the ten largest covering under 30%. The specimen was peripheral blood. The rearrangement uses TRBV7-9 and TRBJ1-5; D remains unclear. The clonotype comes from a woman aged 55 to 70 in a cohort sampled during active or convalescent COVID-19. DNA of the CDR3: TGTGCCAGCAGCGTCGGGGAGAACCATCAGCCCCAGCATTTT. Amino acids: CASSVGENHQPQHF.